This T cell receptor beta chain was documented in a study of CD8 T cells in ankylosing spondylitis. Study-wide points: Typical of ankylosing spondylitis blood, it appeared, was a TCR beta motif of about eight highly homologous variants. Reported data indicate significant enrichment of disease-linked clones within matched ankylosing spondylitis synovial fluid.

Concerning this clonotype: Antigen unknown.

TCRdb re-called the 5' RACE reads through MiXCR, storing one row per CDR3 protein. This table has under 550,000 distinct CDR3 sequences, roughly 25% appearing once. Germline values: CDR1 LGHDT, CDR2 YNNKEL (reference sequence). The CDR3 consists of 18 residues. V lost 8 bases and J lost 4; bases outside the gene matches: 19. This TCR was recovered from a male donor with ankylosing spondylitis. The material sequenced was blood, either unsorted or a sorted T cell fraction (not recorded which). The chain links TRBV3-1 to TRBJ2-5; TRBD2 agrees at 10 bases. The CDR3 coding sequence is TGTGCCAGCGGTGTCCTTTCTGAGCGGGAGGGCCCCCGAGAGACCCAGTACTTC. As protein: CASGVLSEREGPRETQYF.